Each of the 2 T cell receptor beta chains below was sequenced from the same sample in a study of post-analysis software for immune sequencing data (dated by TCRdb to the mid-2010s). Broad study findings and their caveats: Significantly higher frequencies in patients than in controls were found for several TRBV segments, including TRBV5-6, TRBV5-1 and TRBV20-1.

Their specific antigens are unknown. The receptor library was made with PCR. Sequencing instrument: Illumina HiSeq 2500. To reduce PCR and sequencing biases, unique molecular identifiers were built into the TCR beta cDNA libraries. TCRdb took the public reads, trimmed them with fastp at Q25, ran MiXCR for clone calling and kept in-frame beta chains. Each entry is one CDR3 protein sequence, shown with its most common DNA and genes. Within this sample are some 890,000 distinct CDR3 sequences, with roughly 50% of them counted one time only. Together, the top ten hold approximately 4.2% of the sample. Sequencing was performed on blood. The origin of the receptors is a girl aged 5-17 years with multiple sclerosis.

The chain joins TRBV20-1 to TRBJ1-5; no clear D. The ends were cut back, 1 base at V and 2 bases at J, with 6 bases in the middle. This CDR3 is 13 amino acids long. Germline CDR1 DFQATT, CDR2 SNEGSKA (reference sequence). The CDR3 reads CSARVEGNQPQHF. The CDR3 DNA follows: TGCAGTGCTAGAGTAGAGGGCAATCAGCCCCAGCATTTT.

This clonotype has more than one count but fewer than ten. The rearrangement links TRBV6-5 to TRBJ2-7, with 7 bases aligning to TRBD2. The CDR3 covers 14 residues. Germline CDR1 is MNHEY and CDR2 is SVGAGI. Trimming cost V 2 bases and J 3 bases; bases outside gene matches: 4. This chain's CDR3 is CASSYRGGDYEQYF. In DNA form, the CDR3 reads TGTGCCAGCAGTTACAGGGGAGGGGACTACGAGCAGTACTTC.